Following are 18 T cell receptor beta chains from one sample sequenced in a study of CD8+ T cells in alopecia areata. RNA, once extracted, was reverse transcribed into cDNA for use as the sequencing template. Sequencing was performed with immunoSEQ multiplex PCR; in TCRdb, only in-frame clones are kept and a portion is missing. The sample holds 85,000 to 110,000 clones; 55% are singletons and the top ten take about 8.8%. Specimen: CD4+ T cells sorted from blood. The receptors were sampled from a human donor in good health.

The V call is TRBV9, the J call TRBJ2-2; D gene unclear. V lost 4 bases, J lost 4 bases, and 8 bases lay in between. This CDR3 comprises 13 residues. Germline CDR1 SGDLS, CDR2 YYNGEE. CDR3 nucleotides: TGTGCCAGCAGCCAACAAGGCACCGGGGAGCTGTTTTTT. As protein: CASSQQGTGELFF.

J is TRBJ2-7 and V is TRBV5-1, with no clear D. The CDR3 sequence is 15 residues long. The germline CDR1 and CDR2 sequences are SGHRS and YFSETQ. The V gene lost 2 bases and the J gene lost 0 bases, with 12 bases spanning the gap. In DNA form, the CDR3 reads TGCGCCAGCAGCTTCGGGCCAGCTAGCTCCTACGAGCAGTACTTC. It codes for CASSFGPASSYEQYF.

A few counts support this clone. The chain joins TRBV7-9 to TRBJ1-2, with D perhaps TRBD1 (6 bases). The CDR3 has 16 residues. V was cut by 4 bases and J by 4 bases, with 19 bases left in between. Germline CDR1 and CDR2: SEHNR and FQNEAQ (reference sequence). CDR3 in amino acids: CASSSETGSSIYGYTF. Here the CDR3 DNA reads TGTGCCAGCAGCTCTGAAACAGGGAGCTCTATCTATGGCTACACCTTC.

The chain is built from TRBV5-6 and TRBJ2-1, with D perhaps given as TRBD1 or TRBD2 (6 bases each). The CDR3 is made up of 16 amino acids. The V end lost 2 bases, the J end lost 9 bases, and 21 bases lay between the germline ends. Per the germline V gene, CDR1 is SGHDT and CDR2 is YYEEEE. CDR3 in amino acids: CASSFPTGNEGGEQFF. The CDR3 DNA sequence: TGTGCCAGCAGCTTCCCCACAGGGAATGAGGGGGGTGAGCAGTTCTTC. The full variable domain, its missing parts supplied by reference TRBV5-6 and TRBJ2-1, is DAGVTQSPTHLIKTRGQQVTLRCSPKSGHDTVSWYQQALGQGPQFIFQYYEEEERQRGNFPDRFSGHQFPNYSSELNVNALLLGDSALYLCASSFPTGNEGGEQFFGPGTRLTVL.

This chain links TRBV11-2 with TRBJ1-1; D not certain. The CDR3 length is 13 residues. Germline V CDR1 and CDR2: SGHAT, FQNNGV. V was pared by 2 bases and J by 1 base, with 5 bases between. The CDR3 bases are TGTGCCAGCAGCTTATCAGGGAACACTGAAGCTTTCTTT. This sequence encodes CASSLSGNTEAFF.

The CDR3 region has the DNA TGTGCCAGTAGTTCCGGGACAGGGTCTGAAGCTTTCTTT. Amino acids: CASSSGTGSEAFF. The gene calls are TRBV19 and TRBJ1-1, with 9 bases identical to TRBD1. Per germline, CDR1 LNHDA and CDR2 SQIVND (reference sequence). Trimming removed 5 bases from V and 6 bases from J; junction bases left unmatched: 4. There are 13 residues in the CDR3.

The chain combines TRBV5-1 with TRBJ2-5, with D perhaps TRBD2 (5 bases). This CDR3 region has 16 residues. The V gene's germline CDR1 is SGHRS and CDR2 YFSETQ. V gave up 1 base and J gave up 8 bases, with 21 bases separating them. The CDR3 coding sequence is TGCGCCAGCAGCTTGCCGCTAGCTAATGTGGTTGGTACCCAGTACTTC. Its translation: CASSLPLANVVGTQYF.

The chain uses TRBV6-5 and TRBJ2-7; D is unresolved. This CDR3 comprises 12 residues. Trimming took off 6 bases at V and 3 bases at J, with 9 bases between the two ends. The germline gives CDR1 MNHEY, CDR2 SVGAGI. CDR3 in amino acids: CASRDAGYEQYF. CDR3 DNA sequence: TGTGCCAGCAGGGACGCAGGCTACGAGCAGTACTTC.

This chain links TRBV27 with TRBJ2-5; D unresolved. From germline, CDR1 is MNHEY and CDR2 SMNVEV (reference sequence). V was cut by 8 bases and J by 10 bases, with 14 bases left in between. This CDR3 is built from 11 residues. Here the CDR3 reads CASSIVWDQYF. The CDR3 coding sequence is TGTGCCAGCTCCATCGTGTGGGACCAGTACTTC.

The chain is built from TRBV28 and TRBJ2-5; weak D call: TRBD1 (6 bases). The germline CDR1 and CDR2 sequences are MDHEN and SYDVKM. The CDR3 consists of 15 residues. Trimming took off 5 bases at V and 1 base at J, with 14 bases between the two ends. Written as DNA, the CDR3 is TGTGCCAGCAGTGGGCCGGGACACCTCCAAGAGACCCAGTACTTC. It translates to CASSGPGHLQETQYF. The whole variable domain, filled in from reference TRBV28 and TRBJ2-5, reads DVKVTQSSRYLVKRTGEKVFLECVQDMDHENMFWYRQDPGLGLRLIYFSYDVKMKEKGDIPEGYSVSREKKERFSLILESASTNQTSMYLCASSGPGHLQETQYFGPGTRLLVL.

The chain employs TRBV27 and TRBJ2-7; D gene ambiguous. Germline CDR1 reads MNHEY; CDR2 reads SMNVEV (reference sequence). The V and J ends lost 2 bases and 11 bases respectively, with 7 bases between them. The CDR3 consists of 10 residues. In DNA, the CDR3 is TGTGCCAGCAGTTTAATCTTGAAGTACTTC. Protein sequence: CASSLILKYF.

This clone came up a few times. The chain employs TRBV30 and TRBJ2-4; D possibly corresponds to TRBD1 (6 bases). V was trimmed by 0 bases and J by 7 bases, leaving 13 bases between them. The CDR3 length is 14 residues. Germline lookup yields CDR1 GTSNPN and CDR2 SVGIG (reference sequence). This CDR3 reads CAWSVQGSGNIQYF. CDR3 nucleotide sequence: TGTGCCTGGAGTGTACAGGGTTCCGGGAACATTCAGTACTTC.

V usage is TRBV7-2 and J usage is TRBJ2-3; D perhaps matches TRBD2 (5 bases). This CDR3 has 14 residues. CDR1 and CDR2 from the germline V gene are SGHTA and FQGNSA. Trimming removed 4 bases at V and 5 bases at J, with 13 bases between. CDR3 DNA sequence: TGTGCCAGCAGCTCCTTGGAACGGGGAGATACGCAGTATTTT. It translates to CASSSLERGDTQYF. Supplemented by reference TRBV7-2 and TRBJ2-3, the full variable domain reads GAGVSQSPSNKVTEKGKDVELRCDPISGHTALYWYRQSLGQGLEFLIYFQGNSAPDKSGLPSDRFSAERTGGSVSTLTIQRTQQEDSAVYLCASSSLERGDTQYFGPGTRLTVL.

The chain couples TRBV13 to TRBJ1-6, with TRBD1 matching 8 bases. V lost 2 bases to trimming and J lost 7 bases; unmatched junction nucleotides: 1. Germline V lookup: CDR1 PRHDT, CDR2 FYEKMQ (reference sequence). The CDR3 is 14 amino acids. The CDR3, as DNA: TGTGCCAGCAGCTTACGACAGGGGAATTCACCCCTCCACTTT. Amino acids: CASSLRQGNSPLHF. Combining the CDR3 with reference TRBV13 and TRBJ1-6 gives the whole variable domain AAGVIQSPRHLIKEKRETATLKCYPIPRHDTVYWYQQGPGQDPQFLISFYEKMQSDKGSIPDRFSAQQFSDYHSELNMSSLELGDSALYFCASSLRQGNSPLHFGNGTRLTVT.

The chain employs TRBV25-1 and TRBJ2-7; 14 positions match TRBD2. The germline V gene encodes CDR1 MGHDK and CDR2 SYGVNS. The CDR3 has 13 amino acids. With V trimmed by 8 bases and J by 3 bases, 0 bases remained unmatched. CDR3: CASGTSGGYEQYF. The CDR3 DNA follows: TGTGCCAGCGGGACTAGCGGGGGCTACGAGCAGTACTTC.

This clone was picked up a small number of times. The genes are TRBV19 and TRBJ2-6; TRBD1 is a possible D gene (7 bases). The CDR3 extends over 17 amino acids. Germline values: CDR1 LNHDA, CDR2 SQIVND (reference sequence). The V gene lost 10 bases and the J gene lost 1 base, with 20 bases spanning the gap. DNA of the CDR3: TGTGCCACCCGTTCTAAACAGGGGACTTCTGGGGCCAACGTCCTGACTTTC. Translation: CATRSKQGTSGANVLTF.

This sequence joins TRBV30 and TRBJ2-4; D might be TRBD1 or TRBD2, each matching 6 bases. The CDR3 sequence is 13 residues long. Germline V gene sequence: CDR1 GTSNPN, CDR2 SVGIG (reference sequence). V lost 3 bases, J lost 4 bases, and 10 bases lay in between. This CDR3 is CAWSGGAKNIQYF. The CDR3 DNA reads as TGTGCCTGGAGCGGGGGCGCGAAAAACATTCAGTACTTC.

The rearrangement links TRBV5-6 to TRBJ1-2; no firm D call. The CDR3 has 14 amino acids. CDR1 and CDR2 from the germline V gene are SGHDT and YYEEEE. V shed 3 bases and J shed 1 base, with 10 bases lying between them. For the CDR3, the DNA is TGTGCCAGCAGCTCGAGACCGAATAACTATGGCTACACCTTC. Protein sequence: CASSSRPNNYGYTF.